What follows is one T cell receptor beta chain and its context. Original methodology: Reference gene primer amplification gave estimated nucleated cell counts. TCRdb keeps only in-frame clones here, not all; method: immunoSEQ multiplex PCR. The V and J calls and clone size were taken over from that table, and D and trimming were inferred from the DNA. The sample shows 150,000 to 200,000 clones, approximately 83% of them seen only once. This sample is part of a study of blood T cell repertoires in COVID-19. For the study at large: Researchers got acute and convalescent COVID-19 samples from the United States, Italy and Spain. From T cells, B-cell-depleted T cells, or PBMCs came the material, which was cDNA or gDNA.

With V trimmed by 9 bases and J by 7 bases, 8 bases remained unmatched. The length of the CDR3 is 14 residues. CDR1 is MNHEY, CDR2 SVGAGI, per germline. Sequencing was done on a sample of peripheral blood. The receptor's source is a woman of 80 years or more with active or convalescent COVID-19. This sequence joins TRBV6-5 and TRBJ1-5; 11 nucleotides match TRBD1. The CDR3 here is CASKPDRGQQPQHF. Here the CDR3 DNA reads TGTGCCAGTAAACCGGACAGGGGGCAGCAGCCCCAGCATTTT.